The clone carrying this T cell receptor (beta chain) was recorded a few times. Its target is not known. Germline V gene data show CDR1 as SGHDN and CDR2 as FVKESK. The CDR3 extends over 14 amino acids. Trimming stripped 2 bases from V and 2 bases from J, with 10 bases between. This specimen comes from a study of T cell responses to AZD1222 COVID-19 vaccine. The study, taken as a whole, reports: The CD4 TCRs associated with vaccination extended across spike and predominated at 160-218 and 743-854. Baseline seropositivity occurred in only a handful of AZD1222 recipients. Nearly half of unique spike-specific TCRs reportedly avoided B.1.351 and B.1.1.7 mutated regions. Repertoires were obtained only post-peak T cell response.

Using immunoSEQ multiplex PCR, the repertoire was profiled, and TCRdb retains in-frame clones only, with some absent. Here the sample spans 120,000 or so clones, 88% being singletons. The rearrangement uses TRBV14 and TRBJ2-7; D is unclear. The clonotype comes from an adult who received the AZD1222 COVID-19 vaccine. The specimen comprised peripheral blood, sampled 28 days after the second AZD1222 dose. CDR3 amino acids: CASSQPTWAYEQYF. DNA of the CDR3: TGTGCCAGCAGCCAACCTACTTGGGCCTACGAGCAGTACTTC.